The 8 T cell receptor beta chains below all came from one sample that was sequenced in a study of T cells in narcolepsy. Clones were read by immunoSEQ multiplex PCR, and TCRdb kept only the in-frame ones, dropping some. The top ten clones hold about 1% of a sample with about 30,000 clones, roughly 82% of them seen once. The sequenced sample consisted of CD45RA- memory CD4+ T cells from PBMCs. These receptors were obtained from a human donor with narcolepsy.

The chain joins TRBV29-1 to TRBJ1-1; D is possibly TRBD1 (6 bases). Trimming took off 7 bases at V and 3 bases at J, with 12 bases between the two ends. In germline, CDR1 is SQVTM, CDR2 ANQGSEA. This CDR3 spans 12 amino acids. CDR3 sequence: CSGTGSYTEAFF. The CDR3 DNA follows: TGCAGCGGAACAGGGAGTTACACTGAAGCTTTCTTT. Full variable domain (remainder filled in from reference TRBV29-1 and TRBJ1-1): SAVISQKPSRDICQRGTSLTIQCQVDSQVTMMFWYRQQPGQSLTLIATANQGSEATYESGFVIDKFPISRPNLTFSTLTVSNMSPEDSSIYLCSGTGSYTEAFFGQGTRLTVV.

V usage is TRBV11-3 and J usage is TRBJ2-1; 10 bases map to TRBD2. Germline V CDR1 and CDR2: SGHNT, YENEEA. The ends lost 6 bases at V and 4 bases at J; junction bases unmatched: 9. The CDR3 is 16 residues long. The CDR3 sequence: CASRPTGTSVYNEQFF. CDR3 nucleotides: TGTGCCAGCAGACCTACGGGGACTAGCGTATACAATGAGCAGTTCTTC.

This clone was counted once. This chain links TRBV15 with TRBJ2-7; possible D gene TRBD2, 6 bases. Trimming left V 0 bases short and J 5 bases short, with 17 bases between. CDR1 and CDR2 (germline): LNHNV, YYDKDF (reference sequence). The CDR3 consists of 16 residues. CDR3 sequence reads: CATSRDLAGRGHEQYF. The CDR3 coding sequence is TGTGCCACCAGCAGAGATCTGGCCGGGAGAGGCCACGAGCAGTACTTC.

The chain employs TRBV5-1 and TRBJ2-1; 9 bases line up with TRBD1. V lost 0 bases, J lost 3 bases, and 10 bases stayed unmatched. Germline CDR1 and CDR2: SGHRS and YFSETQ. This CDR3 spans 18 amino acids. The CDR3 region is CASSLGFPGQGLYNEQFF. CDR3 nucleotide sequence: TGCGCCAGCAGCTTGGGGTTTCCGGGACAGGGACTCTACAATGAGCAGTTCTTC.

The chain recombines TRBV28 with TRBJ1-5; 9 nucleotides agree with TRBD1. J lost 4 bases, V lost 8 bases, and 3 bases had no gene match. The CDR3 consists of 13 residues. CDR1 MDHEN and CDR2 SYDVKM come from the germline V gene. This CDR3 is CASGGTGNQPQHF. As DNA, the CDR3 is TGTGCCAGCGGGGGGACAGGGAATCAGCCCCAGCATTTT.

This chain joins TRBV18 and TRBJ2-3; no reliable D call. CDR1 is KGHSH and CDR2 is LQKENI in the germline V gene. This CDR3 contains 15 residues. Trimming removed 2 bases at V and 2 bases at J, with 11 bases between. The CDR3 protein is CASSPGKAPTDTQYF. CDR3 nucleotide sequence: TGTGCCAGCTCACCAGGGAAGGCTCCCACAGATACGCAGTATTTT.

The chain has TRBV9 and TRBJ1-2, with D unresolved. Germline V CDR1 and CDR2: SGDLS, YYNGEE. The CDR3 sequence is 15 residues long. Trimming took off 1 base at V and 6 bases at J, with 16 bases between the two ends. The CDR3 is CASSVTTQALNGYTF. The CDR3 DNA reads TGTGCCAGCAGCGTAACCACTCAGGCGCTTAATGGCTACACCTTC.

CDR3 amino acids: CASSLTGTGPKEQFF. The CDR3 coding sequence is TGTGCCAGCAGCTTAACCGGGACAGGACCCAAGGAGCAGTTCTTC. The V gene is TRBV7-3, the J gene TRBJ2-1; 8 bases line up with TRBD1. In germline, CDR1 is SGHTA, CDR2 FQGTGA. V dropped 0 bases and J dropped 10; count of bases not matched to a gene: 8. The CDR3 runs 15 residues.